This TCR beta chain was sequenced for a study of a mutant IDH1 vaccine in newly diagnosed glioma (dated by TCRdb to the early 2020s). Broadly, across the study: Patients were given eight vaccinations, in weeks 1, 3, 5, 7, 11, 15, 19 and 23, which matched visits V03 through V10. Peripheral blood was collected at six visits: V03 (baseline), V05, V07, V10, V12 and V13. Vaccination began 4-6 weeks after radiotherapy alone, or alongside temozolomide cycles in the chemotherapy-containing groups. Prior to enrollment, patients had been given standard therapy consisting of radiotherapy alone, temozolomide alone, or radiochemotherapy with temozolomide, with the combination given to most patients. Longitudinal TCRB deep sequencing was performed for 20 to 25 treated patients wherever samples were available for exploratory analyses. Of the roughly 34 treated patients, 62.5% were male and about 40% were female, and a mean age of about 37 years was recorded.

As for this clone: Its specific antigen is unknown. No much larger clone exists at a distance of one base, and base qualities are not known.

In the germline V gene, CDR1 corresponds to MDHEN and CDR2 to SYDVKM. The junction carries 13 bases between V and J, which are trimmed by 2 bases and 3 bases respectively. Spanning cysteine to phenylalanine, the CDR3 consists of 15 amino acids. CDR3 DNA is the only sequence kept; it has 45 bases, read in frame from the first base. The time point label here, explained by the study, means: week 23, last vaccination. Each vaccine dose was 300 ug of a 20-mer mutant IDH1 peptide in Montanide, given subcutaneously with topical imiquimod. Newly diagnosed WHO grade 3 or 4 IDH1-mutant astrocytomas showing loss of nuclear ATRX were present in the donors. The samples were drawn from NOA16, a multicentre, single-arm, open-label phase I trial in Germany that tested a mutant IDH1 peptide vaccine in humans for the first time. Genomic DNA for TCRB sequencing was extracted from EDTA blood using the DNeasy Blood and Tissue Kit.

Library creation used the immunoSEQ multiplex PCR assay. Rearranged TCR beta chain sequences were amplified using the hsTCRB Kit according to the manufacturer's protocol. TCRB libraries were sequenced on an Illumina MiSeq. Concerning the study's data processing: The kit vendor's proprietary platform handled demultiplexing, trimming and gene mapping. TCRdb provides this immuneACCESS table in a form limited to in-frame rearrangements. Some clones are lacking; in checked studies, under half of them reflect an unresolved V gene, and why the rest are absent is not known. Clone size and V and J calls were adopted from that table, with D and trimming inferred from the DNA. The sample table holds about 60,000 clones, of which 84% were seen once. Approximately 12% of the sample goes to the ten largest clones. The paper as a whole reports these results and caveats: No apparent relationship was observed between pseudoprogression and alterations in the top peripheral T cell clonotypes detected by TCRB sequencing. Vaccine-induced immune responses across multiple MHC alleles were detected in 93.3% of patients. Availability determined which PBMC samples were chosen for TCRB deep sequencing. It was noted by the authors that analyses of patient blood samples could not be reproduced owing to sample limitations.

The source material was PBMCs, sampled from a glioma patient whose treatment included an IDH1 peptide vaccine. The clonotype was recovered from a man between 18 and 29 years old with glioma. The chain is encoded by TRBV28 joined to TRBJ1-1, with the D segment identity uncertain. The encoded CDR3 is CASSLVGRRYTEAFF. The DNA sequence follows: TGTGCCAGCAGTTTAGTCGGCAGGCGGTACACTGAAGCTTTCTTT.